What follows is one TCR beta chain and its context. Antigen unknown. Specified treatment: some 19 received Ad26.COV2.S at low or high dose, single or two shots; 5 received placebo; per-sample allocation not given. On day 63 after the first injection, vaccine and placebo recipients gave samples. The administered vaccine (an Ad26 vector) expressed Wuhan-strain SARS-CoV-2 spike. V shed 5 bases and J 5 bases; nucleotides not matched to a gene: 7. The CDR3 is 15 amino acids. From germline, CDR1 is MNHEY and CDR2 SMNVEV (reference sequence). This record belongs to a study of Ad26.COV2.S vaccination and SARS-CoV-2 variants. In the study overall: Doses of Ad26.COV2.S were injected into muscle once or twice, 56 days apart. Overall study results and limits: Relative to placebo recipients, vaccine recipients exhibited elevated spike-specific TCR breadth.

The table came from immunoSEQ multiplex PCR; TCRdb's copy has only in-frame clones and leaves some out. The table includes about 320,000 clones, just under 85% detected once. The specimen comprised peripheral blood, sampled in a trial of Ad26.COV2.S vaccine versus placebo. The sequence was collected from a person between 18 and 60 years old who received the Ad26.COV2.S COVID-19 vaccine or a placebo. The chain combines TRBV27 with TRBJ2-1; TRBD2 agrees at 9 bases. The CDR3 reads CASSRAGGRDNEQFF. The CDR3 DNA reads as TGTGCCAGCAGTAGAGCGGGGGGCCGGGACAATGAGCAGTTCTTC.